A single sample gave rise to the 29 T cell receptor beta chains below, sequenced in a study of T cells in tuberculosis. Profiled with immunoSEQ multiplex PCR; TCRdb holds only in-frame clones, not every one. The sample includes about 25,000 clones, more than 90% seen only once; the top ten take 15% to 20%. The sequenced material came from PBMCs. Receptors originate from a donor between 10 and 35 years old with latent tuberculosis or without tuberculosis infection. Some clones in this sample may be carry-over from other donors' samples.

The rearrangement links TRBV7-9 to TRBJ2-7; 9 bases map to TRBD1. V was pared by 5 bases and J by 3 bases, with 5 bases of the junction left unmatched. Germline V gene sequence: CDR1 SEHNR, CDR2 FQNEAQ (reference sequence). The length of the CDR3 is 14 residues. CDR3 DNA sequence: TGTGCCAGCAGCCCTTTGACAGGGGGCTACGAGCAGTACTTC. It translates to CASSPLTGGYEQYF. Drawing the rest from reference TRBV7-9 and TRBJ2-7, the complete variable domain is DTGVSQNPRHKITKRGQNVTFRCDPISEHNRLYWYRQTLGQGPEFLTYFQNEAQLEKSRLLSDRFSAERPKGSFSTLEIQRTEQGDSAMYLCASSPLTGGYEQYFGPGTRLTVT.

The CDR3, as DNA: TGTGCCAGCAGCTTAGCCCCTAGTTTAGGATATTCACCCCTCCACTTT. It translates to CASSLAPSLGYSPLHF. V is TRBV7-6 and J is TRBJ1-6, with D uncertain. V dropped 0 bases and J dropped 8 bases, with 14 bases sitting between them. The CDR3 has 16 residues. Per the germline V gene, CDR1 is SGHVS and CDR2 is FNYEAQ.

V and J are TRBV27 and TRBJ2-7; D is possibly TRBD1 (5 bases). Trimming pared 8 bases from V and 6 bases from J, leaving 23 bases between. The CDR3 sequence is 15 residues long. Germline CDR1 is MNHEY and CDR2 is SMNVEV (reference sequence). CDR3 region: CASRSPDMIASEQYF. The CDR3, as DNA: TGTGCCAGCCGTAGTCCGGACATGATCGCCTCCGAGCAGTACTTC.

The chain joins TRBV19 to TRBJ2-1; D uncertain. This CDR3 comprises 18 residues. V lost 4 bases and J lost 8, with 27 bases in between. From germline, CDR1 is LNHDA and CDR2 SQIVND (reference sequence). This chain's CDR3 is CASSNPLAHLVARDEQFF. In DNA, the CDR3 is TGTGCCAGTAGTAATCCTCTCGCGCATCTTGTGGCTCGGGATGAGCAGTTCTTC. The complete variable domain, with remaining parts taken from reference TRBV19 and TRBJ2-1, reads DGGITQSPKYLFRKEGQNVTLSCEQNLNHDAMYWYRQDPGQGLRLIYYSQIVNDFQKGDIAEGYSVSREKKESFPLTVTSAQKNPTAFYLCASSNPLAHLVARDEQFFGPGTRLTVL.

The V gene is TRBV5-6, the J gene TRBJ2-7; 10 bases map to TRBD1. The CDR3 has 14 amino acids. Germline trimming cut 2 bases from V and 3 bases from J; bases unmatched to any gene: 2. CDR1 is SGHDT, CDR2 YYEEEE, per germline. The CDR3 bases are TGTGCCAGCAGCTTCCGGGACAGGGGCTACGAGCAGTACTTC. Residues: CASSFRDRGYEQYF.

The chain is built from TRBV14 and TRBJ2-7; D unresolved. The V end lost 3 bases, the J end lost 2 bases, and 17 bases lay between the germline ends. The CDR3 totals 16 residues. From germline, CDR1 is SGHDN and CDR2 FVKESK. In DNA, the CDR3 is TGTGCCAGCAGCCACCAGGCAGCCCCGATCCCCTACGAGCAGTACTTC. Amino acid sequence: CASSHQAAPIPYEQYF.

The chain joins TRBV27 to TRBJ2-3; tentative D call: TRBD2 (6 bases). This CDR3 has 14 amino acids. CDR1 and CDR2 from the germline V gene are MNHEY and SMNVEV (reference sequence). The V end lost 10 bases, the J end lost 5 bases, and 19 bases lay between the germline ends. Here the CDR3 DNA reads TGTGCCACCATGGTGGGGGGTTTACAAGATACGCAGTATTTT. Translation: CATMVGGLQDTQYF.

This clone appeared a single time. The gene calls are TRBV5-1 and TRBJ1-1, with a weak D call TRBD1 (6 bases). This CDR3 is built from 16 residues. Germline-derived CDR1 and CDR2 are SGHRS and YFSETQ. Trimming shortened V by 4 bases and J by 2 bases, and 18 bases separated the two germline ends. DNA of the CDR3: TGCGCCAGCAGCCGATTAAAACAGGGCAGAAACACTGAAGCTTTCTTT. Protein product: CASSRLKQGRNTEAFF.

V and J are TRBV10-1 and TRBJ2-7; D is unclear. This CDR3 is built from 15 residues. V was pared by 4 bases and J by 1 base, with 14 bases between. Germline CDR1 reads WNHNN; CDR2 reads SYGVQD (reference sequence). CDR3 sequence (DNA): TGCGCCAGCAGTGGTTTCGGTTCTCGGTCCTACGAGCAGTACTTC. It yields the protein CASSGFGSRSYEQYF.

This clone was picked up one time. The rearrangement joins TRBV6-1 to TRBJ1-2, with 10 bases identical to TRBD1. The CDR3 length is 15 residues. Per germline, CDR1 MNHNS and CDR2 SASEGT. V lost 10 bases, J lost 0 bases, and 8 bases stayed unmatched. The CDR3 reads CATSGQGRSNYGYTF. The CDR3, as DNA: TGTGCCACCTCGGGACAGGGGAGATCTAACTATGGCTACACCTTC.

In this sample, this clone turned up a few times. Written as DNA, the CDR3 is TGTGCCAGCAGCGTAGTGGGAACAGGGGGGAGGGATGAGCAGTTCTTC. It specifies CASSVVGTGGRDEQFF. The genes are TRBV9 and TRBJ2-1, with D maybe TRBD1 (8 bases). The CDR3 runs to 16 residues. V was pared by 0 bases and J by 8 bases, with 18 bases between. Germline V gene data show CDR1 as SGDLS and CDR2 as YYNGEE.

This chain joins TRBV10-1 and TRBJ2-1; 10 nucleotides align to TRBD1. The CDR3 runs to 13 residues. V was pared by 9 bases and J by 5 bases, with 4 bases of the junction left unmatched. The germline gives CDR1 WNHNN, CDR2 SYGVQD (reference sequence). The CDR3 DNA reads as TGCGCCAGTGACAGGGGGCGAAACAATGAGCAGTTCTTC. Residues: CASDRGRNNEQFF.

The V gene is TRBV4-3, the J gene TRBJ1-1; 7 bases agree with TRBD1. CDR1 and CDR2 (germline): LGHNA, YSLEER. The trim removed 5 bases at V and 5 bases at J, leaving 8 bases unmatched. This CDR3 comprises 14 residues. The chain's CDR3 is CASSARQGWTEAFF. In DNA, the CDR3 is TGCGCCAGCAGCGCGCGACAGGGTTGGACTGAAGCTTTCTTT.

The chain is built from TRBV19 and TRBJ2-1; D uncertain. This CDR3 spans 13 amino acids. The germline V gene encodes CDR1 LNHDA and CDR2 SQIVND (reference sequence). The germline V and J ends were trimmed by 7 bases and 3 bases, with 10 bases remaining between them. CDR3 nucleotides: TGTGCCAGTACCCCGCCCGGCTACAATGAGCAGTTCTTC. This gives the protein CASTPPGYNEQFF.

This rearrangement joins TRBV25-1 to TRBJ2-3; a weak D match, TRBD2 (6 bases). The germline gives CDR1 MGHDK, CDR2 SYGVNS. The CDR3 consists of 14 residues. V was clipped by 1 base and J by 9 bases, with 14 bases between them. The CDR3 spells CASSEWGTPGTQYF. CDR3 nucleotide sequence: TGTGCCAGCAGTGAATGGGGGACTCCGGGGACGCAGTATTTT.

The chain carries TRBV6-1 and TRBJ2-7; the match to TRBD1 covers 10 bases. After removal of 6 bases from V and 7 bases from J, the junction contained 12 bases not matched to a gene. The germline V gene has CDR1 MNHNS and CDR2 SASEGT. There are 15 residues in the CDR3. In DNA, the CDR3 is TGTGCCAGCAGCGCCCGAGGACAGGGGGTGGGAGAGCAGTACTTC. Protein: CASSARGQGVGEQYF.

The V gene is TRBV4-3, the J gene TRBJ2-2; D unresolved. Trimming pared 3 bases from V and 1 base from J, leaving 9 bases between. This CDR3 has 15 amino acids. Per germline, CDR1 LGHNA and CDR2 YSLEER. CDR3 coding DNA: TGCGCCAGCAGCCAGGATCGACAGAACACCGGGGAGCTGTTTTTT. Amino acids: CASSQDRQNTGELFF.

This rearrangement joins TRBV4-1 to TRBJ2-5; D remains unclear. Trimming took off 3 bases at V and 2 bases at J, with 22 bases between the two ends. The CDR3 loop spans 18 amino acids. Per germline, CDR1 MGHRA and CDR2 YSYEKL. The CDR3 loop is CASSHNREAPADQETQYF. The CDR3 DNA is TGCGCCAGCAGCCATAATCGAGAGGCTCCCGCGGATCAAGAGACCCAGTACTTC.

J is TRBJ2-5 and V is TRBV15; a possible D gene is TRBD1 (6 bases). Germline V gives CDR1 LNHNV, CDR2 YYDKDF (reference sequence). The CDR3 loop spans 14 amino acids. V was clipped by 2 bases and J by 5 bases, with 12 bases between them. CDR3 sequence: CATSRQDSAETQYF. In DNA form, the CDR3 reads TGTGCCACCAGCAGACAGGACAGTGCGGAGACCCAGTACTTC.

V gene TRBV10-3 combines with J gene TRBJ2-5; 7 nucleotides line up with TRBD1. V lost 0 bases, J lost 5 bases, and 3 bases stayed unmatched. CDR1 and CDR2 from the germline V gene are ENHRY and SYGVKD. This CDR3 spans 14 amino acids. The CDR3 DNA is TGTGCCATCAGTGAGTCTGTGACAGGGGAGACCCAGTACTTC. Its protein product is CAISESVTGETQYF.

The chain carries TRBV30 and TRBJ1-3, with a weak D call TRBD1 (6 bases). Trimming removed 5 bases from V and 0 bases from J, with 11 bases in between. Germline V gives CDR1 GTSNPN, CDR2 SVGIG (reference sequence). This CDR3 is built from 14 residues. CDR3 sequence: CAWQTGISGNTIYF. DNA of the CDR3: TGTGCCTGGCAAACAGGGATCTCTGGAAACACCATATATTTT.

This CDR3 is CATLERGAHNEQFF. The CDR3 bases are TGTGCCACCCTGGAGCGGGGGGCCCACAATGAGCAGTTCTTC. The chain couples TRBV2 to TRBJ2-1, with 9 positions matching TRBD2. Germline V gene sequence: CDR1 SNHLY, CDR2 FYNNEI. The CDR3 is 14 residues long. V lost 10 bases, J lost 5 bases, and 9 bases stayed unmatched.

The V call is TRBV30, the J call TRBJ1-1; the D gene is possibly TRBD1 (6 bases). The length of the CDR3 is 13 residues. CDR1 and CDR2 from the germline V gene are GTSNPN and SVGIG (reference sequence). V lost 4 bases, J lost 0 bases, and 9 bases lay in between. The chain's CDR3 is CAWTRDMNTEAFF. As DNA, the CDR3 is TGTGCCTGGACTCGGGACATGAACACTGAAGCTTTCTTT.

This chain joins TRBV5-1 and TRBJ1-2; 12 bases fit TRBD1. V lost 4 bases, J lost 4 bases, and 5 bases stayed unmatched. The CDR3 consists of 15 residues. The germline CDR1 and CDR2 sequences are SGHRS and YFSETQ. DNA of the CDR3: TGCGCCAGCAGCCTGGGACAGGGGGCGCGCTATGGCTACACCTTC. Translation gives CASSLGQGARYGYTF.

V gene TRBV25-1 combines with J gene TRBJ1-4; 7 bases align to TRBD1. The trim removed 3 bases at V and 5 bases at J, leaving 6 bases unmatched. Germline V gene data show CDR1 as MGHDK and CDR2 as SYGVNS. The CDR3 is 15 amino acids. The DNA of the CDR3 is TGTGCCAGCAGTGAGGTCGACAGGGTGAATGAAAAACTGTTTTTT. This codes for CASSEVDRVNEKLFF.

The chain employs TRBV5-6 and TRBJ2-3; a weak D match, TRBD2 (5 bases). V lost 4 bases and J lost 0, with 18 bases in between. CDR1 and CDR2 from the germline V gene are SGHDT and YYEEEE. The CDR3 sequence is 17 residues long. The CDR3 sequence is CASSPRAGGSSTDTQYF. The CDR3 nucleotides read TGTGCCAGCAGCCCCCGGGCGGGTGGCTCTAGCACAGATACGCAGTATTTT.

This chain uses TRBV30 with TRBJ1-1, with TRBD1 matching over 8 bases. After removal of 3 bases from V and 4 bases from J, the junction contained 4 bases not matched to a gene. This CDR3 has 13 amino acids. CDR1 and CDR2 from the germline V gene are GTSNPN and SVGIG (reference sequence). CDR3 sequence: CAWRDRASTEAFF. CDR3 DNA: TGTGCCTGGAGGGACAGGGCGAGCACTGAAGCTTTCTTT.

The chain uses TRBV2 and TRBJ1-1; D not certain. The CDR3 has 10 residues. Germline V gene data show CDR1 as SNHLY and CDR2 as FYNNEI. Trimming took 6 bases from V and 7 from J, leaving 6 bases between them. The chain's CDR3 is CASREGEAFF. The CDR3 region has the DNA TGTGCCAGCAGAGAGGGTGAAGCTTTCTTT.

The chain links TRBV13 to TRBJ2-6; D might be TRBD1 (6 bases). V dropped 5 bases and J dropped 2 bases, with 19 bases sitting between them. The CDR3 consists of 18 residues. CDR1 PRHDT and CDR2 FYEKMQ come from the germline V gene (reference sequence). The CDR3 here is CASSPIQGAIAGANVLTF. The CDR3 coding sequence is TGTGCCAGCAGCCCGATACAGGGAGCGATCGCTGGGGCCAACGTCCTGACTTTC.